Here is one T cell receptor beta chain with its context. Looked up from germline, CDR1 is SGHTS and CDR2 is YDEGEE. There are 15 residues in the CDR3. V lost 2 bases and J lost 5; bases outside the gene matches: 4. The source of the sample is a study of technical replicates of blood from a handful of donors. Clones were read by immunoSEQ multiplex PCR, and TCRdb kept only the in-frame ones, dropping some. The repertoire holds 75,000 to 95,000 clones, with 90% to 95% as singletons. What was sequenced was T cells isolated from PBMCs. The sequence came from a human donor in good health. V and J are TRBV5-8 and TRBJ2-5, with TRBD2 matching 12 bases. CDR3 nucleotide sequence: TGTGCCAGCAGCTTTGGTCTAGCGGGGGGGGAGACCCAGTACTTC. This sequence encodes CASSFGLAGGETQYF.